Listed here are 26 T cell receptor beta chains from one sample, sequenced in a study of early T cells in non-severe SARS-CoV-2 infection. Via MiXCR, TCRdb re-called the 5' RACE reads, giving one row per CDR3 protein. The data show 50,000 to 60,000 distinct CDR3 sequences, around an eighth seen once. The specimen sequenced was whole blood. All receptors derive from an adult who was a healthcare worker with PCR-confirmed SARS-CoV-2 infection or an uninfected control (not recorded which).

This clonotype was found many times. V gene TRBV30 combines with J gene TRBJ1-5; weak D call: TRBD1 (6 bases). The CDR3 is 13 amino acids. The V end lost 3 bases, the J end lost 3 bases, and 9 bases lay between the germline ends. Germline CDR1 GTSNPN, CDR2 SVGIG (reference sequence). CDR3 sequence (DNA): TGTGCCTGGAGGGGGGCAGACAATCAGCCCCAGCATTTT. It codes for CAWRGADNQPQHF.

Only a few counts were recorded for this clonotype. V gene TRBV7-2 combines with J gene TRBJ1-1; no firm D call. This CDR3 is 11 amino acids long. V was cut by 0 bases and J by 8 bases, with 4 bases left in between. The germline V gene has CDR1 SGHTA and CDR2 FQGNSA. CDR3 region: CASSLATEAFF. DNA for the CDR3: TGTGCCAGCAGCTTAGCTACGGAAGCTTTCTTT.

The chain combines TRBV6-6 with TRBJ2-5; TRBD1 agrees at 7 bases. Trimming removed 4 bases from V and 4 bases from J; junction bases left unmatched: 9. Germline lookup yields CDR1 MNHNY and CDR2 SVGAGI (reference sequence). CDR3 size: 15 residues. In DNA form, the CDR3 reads TGTGCCAGCAGTTTTCCCGGGACAGACCTAGAGACCCAGTACTTC. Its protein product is CASSFPGTDLETQYF.

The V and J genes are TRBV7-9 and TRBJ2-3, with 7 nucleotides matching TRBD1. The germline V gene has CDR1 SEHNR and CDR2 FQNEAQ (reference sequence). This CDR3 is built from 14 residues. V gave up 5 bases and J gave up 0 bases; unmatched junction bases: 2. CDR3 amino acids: CASSTQGSTDTQYF. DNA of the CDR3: TGTGCCAGCAGCACACAGGGGAGCACAGATACGCAGTATTTT.

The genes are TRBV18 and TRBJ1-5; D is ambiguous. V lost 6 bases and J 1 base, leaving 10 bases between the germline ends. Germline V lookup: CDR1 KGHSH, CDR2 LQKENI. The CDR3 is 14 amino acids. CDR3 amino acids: CASSPSGSNQPQHF. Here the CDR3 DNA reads TGTGCCAGCTCCCCTTCAGGCAGCAATCAGCCCCAGCATTTT.

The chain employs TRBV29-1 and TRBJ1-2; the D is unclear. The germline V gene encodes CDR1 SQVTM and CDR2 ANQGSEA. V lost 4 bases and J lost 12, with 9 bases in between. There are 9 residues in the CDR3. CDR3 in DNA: TGCAGCGTTGGAGGGCCGCACACCTTC. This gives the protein CSVGGPHTF.

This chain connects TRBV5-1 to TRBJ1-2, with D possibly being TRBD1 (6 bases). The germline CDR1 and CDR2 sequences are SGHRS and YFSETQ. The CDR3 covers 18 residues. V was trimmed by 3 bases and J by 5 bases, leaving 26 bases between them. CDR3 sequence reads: CASSWGQGRTALPYGYTF. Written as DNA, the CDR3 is TGCGCCAGCAGCTGGGGCCAGGGGCGAACAGCCCTCCCATATGGCTACACCTTC.

Here the CDR3 reads CASSQGRQGATGELFF. CDR3 nucleotides: TGTGCCAGCAGCCAAGGTCGGCAGGGGGCGACCGGGGAGCTGTTTTTT. The chain has TRBV3-1 and TRBJ2-2; TRBD1 matches at 8 bases. The trim removed 1 base at V and 5 bases at J, leaving 6 bases unmatched. Germline CDR1 LGHDT, CDR2 YNNKEL (reference sequence). The CDR3 spans 16 residues.

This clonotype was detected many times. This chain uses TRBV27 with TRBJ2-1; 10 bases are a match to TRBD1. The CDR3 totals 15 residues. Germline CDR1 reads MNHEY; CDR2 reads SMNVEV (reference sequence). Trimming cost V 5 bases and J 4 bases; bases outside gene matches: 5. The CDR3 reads CASSMGGQGYNEQFF. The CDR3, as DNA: TGTGCCAGCAGTATGGGGGGACAGGGGTACAATGAGCAGTTCTTC.

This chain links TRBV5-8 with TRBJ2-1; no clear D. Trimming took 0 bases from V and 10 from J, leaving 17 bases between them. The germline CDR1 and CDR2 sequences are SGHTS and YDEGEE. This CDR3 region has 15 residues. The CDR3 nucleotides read TGTGCCAGCAGCTTGGCGTCCCTAACACTGGAGGAGCAGTTCTTC. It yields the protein CASSLASLTLEEQFF.

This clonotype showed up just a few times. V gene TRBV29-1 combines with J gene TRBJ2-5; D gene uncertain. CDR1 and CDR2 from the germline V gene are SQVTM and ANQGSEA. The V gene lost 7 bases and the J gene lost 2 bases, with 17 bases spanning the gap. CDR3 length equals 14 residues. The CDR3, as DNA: TGCAGCGCTCGGGCCCGTGTGGGGCAAGAGACCCAGTACTTC. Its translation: CSARARVGQETQYF.

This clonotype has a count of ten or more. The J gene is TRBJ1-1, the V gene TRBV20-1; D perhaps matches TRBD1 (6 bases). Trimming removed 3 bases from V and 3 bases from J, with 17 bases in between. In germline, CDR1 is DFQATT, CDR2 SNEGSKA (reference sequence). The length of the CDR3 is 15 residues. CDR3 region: CSARDSRGYHTEAFF. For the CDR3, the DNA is TGCAGTGCTAGGGACAGCCGAGGGTACCACACTGAAGCTTTCTTT.

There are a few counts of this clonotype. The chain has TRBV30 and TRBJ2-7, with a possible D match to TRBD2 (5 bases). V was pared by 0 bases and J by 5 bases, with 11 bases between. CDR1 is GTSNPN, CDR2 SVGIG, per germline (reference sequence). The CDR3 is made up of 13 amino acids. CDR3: CAWSVRRGNEQYF. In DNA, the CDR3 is TGTGCCTGGAGTGTACGTCGGGGAAACGAGCAGTACTTC.

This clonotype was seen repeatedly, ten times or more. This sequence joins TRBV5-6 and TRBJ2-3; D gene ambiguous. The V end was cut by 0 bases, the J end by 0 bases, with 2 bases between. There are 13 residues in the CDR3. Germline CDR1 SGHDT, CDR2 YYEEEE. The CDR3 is CASSLGSTDTQYF. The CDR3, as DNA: TGTGCCAGCAGCTTGGGGAGCACAGATACGCAGTATTTT.

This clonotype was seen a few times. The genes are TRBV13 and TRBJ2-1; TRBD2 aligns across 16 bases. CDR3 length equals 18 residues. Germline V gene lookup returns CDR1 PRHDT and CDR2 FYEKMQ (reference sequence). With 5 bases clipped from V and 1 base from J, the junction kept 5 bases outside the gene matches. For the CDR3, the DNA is TGTGCCAGCAGCCCCGGGACTAGCGGGGGGGCTTCCTACAATGAGCAGTTCTTC. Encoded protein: CASSPGTSGGASYNEQFF.

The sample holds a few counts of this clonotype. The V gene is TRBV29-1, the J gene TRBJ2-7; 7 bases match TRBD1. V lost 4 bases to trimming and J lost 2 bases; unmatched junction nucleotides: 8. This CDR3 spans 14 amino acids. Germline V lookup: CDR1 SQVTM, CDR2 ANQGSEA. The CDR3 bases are TGCAGCGTTGCCCTGACAGGGCGACCCTACGAGCAGTACTTC. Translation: CSVALTGRPYEQYF.

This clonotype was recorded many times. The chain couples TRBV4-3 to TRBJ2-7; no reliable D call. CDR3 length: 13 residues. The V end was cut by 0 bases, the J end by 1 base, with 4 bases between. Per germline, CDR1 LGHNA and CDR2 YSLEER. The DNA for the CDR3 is TGCGCCAGCAGCCAAGAGGCTTCCTACGAGCAGTACTTC. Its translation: CASSQEASYEQYF.

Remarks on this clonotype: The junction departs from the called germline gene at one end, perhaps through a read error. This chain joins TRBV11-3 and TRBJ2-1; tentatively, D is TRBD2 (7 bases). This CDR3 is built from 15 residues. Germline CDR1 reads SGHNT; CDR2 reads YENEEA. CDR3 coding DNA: TGTGCCAGCAGCCCATCGGGGGGCCTCTACGATGAGCAGTTCTTC. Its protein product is CASSPSGGLYDEQFF. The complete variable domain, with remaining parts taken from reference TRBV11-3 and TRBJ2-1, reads EAGVVQSPRYKIIEKKQPVAFWCNPISGHNTLYWYLQNLGQGPELLIRYENEEAVDDSQLPKDRFSAERLKGVDSTLKIQPAELGDSAVYLCASSPSGGLYDEQFFGPGTRLTVL.

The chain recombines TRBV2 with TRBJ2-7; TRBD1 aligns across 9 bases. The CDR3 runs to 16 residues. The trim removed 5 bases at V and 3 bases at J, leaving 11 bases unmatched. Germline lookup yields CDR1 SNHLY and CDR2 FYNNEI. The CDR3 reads CASSIGPGQGSYEQYF. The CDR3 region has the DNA TGTGCCAGCAGTATCGGCCCGGGACAGGGAAGCTACGAGCAGTACTTC.

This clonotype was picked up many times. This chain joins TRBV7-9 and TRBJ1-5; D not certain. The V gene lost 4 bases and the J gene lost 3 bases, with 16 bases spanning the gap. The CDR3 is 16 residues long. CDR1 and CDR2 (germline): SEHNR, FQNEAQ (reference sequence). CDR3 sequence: CASSYAAAGSNQPQHF. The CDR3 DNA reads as TGTGCCAGCAGCTATGCGGCAGCGGGATCCAATCAGCCCCAGCATTTT.

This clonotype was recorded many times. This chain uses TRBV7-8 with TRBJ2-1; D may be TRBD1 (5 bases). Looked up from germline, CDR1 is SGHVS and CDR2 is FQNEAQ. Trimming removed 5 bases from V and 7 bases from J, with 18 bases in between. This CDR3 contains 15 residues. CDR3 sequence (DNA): TGTGCCAGCAGCCGCAGGGAAGGCTTCGGGAATGAGCAGTTCTTC. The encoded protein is CASSRREGFGNEQFF.

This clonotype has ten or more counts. CDR3 DNA: TGCAGTGCTTATAGAGGGGGCGTGGGGAGCAATCAGCCCCAGCATTTT. It encodes CSAYRGGVGSNQPQHF. The chain carries TRBV20-1 and TRBJ1-5, with 7 nucleotides matching TRBD1. V was clipped by 5 bases and J by 1 base; unmatched bases: 11. This CDR3 region has 16 residues. Germline V CDR1 and CDR2: DFQATT, SNEGSKA (reference sequence).

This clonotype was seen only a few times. DNA of the CDR3: TGTGCCAGCAGCTTTACACGGACCACAGATACGCAGTATTTT. Protein sequence: CASSFTRTTDTQYF. The chain has TRBV11-2 and TRBJ2-3; D not certain. V lost 3 bases and J lost 2, with 9 bases in between. The CDR3 covers 14 residues. Germline CDR1 reads SGHAT; CDR2 reads FQNNGV.

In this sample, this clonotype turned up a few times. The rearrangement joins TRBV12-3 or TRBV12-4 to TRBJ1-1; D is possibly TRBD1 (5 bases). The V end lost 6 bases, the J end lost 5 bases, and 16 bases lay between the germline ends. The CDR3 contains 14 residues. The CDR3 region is CASRRSGRGTEAFF. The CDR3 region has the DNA TGTGCCAGCAGGCGATCAGGGAGGGGTACTGAAGCTTTCTTT.

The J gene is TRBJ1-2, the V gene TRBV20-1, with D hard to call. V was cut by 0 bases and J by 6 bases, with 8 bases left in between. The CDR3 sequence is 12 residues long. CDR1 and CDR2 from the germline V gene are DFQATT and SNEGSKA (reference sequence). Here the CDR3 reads CSARDPQHGYTF. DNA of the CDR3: TGCAGTGCTAGAGATCCTCAACATGGCTACACCTTC.

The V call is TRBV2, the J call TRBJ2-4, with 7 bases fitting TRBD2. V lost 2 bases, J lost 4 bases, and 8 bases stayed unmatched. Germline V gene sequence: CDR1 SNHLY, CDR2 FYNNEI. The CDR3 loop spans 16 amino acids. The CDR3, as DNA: TGTGCCAGCAGTGAAAAAGTGGCGGGACTAAAAAACATTCAGTACTTC. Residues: CASSEKVAGLKNIQYF.